The 9 T cell receptor beta chains reported below all come from one sample, sequenced in a study of post-analysis software for immune sequencing data. General observations from the study: TRBV segments more frequent in patients than in controls numbered several and included TRBV5-6, TRBV5-1 and TRBV20-1.

TCR beta cDNA libraries included unique molecular identifiers. A single record per CDR3 protein comes from TCRdb applying MiXCR to the PCR reads. The sample holds 820,000 or so distinct CDR3 sequences, roughly half seen once. Their target antigens are unknown. Material: blood. Receptors originate from a girl aged 5-17 years with multiple sclerosis.

The sample holds one count of this clonotype. The chain joins TRBV25-1 to TRBJ2-1; unclear D gene. The V gene's germline CDR1 is MGHDK and CDR2 SYGVNS. Trimming shortened V by 3 bases and J by 10 bases, and 13 bases separated the two germline ends. This CDR3 has 13 residues. The CDR3 DNA reads as TGTGCCAGCAGTGAGCGACCCCACGTGGAGCAGTTCTTC. Amino acids: CASSERPHVEQFF.

This clonotype was counted only a few times. V gene TRBV12-3 or TRBV12-4 combines with J gene TRBJ2-1; maybe TRBD2 (6 bases). CDR3 length: 10 residues. V shed 8 bases and J shed 7 bases, with 6 bases lying between them. The CDR3 nucleotides are TGTGCCAGCGGGAGGAATGAGCAGTTCTTC. The encoded protein is CASGRNEQFF.

The V call is TRBV7-2, the J call TRBJ1-6, with 10 bases aligning to TRBD1. Germline assignment: CDR1 SGHTA and CDR2 FQGNSA. V dropped 8 bases and J dropped 10; count of bases not matched to a gene: 8. The CDR3 has 14 residues. As DNA, the CDR3 is TGTGCCAGCCAGAACCGGGACAGGGGATCACCCCTCCACTTT. It codes for CASQNRDRGSPLHF.

This chain uses TRBV29-1 with TRBJ2-1; the D gene is possibly TRBD2 (6 bases). Trimming stripped 5 bases from V and 4 bases from J, with 24 bases between. Germline CDR1 is SQVTM and CDR2 is ANQGSEA. This CDR3 is 17 amino acids long. Here the CDR3 reads CSVPATGEYWGYNEQFF. Here the CDR3 DNA reads TGCAGCGTTCCGGCTACGGGGGAGTACTGGGGATACAATGAGCAGTTCTTC.

This chain joins TRBV6-1 and TRBJ1-2; D is undetermined. Germline-derived CDR1 and CDR2 are MNHNS and SASEGT. The CDR3 has 12 residues. V was cut by 1 base and J by 7 bases, with 7 bases left in between. CDR3 amino acids: CASSEEIFGYTF. The CDR3 region has the DNA TGTGCCAGCAGTGAAGAAATCTTTGGCTACACCTTC.

This sequence joins TRBV7-8 and TRBJ2-5; 8 bases map to TRBD2. The DNA end favors TRBJ2-7, so the J call may be wrong. CDR3 length equals 16 residues. Germline V CDR1 and CDR2: SGHVS, FQNEAQ. DNA of the CDR3: TGTGCCAGCAGCTTAGACCTGTCCGGGACTAGACCCGAGCAGTACTTC. Translation gives CASSLDLSGTRPEQYF.

This chain links TRBV20-1 with TRBJ2-5; D may be TRBD1 or TRBD2 (5 bases each). Per germline, CDR1 DFQATT and CDR2 SNEGSKA (reference sequence). This CDR3 is built from 13 residues. V was trimmed by 5 bases and J by 3 bases, leaving 13 bases between them. CDR3 sequence (DNA): TGCAGTGCTTGGGACGCCAGCAAAGAGACCCAGTACTTC. Translated, it gives CSAWDASKETQYF.

As DNA, the CDR3 is TGTGCCAGCAGTGAACAGGGGCGGTGGTTGAGCAATCAGCCCCAGCATTTT. This sequence encodes CASSEQGRWLSNQPQHF. The genes are TRBV2 and TRBJ1-5, with a possible D match to TRBD1 (6 bases). Trimming shortened V by 2 bases and J by 1 base, and 15 bases separated the two germline ends. Per the germline V gene, CDR1 is SNHLY and CDR2 is FYNNEI. CDR3 length: 17 amino acids.

The genes are TRBV12-3 or TRBV12-4 and TRBJ2-7; D is undetermined. V gave up 8 bases and J gave up 0 bases, with 17 bases separating them. This CDR3 has 15 amino acids. CDR3 coding DNA: TGTGCCAGCGGGCTCATAGGGCGGCTCTCCTACGAGCAGTACTTC. Protein sequence: CASGLIGRLSYEQYF.